These 27 T cell receptor beta chains came from one sample sequenced in a study of T cells in Graves' hyperthyroidism and ophthalmopathy. TCR beta CDR3 regions were amplified from RNA. The primer set for the first-round RT-PCR of the TCR CDR3 was HTBI. TCRdb reprocessed the multiplex PCR reads via MiXCR and lists one record per CDR3 protein. Of hundreds of thousands of distinct CDR3 sequences in the sample, around 16% are singletons; the top ten hold approximately 8%. Specimen: blood. The receptors were gathered from a woman aged 18 to 35 with Graves' hyperthyroidism.

This clonotype was detected ten times or more. This may stem from a read error, because a much larger clone lies one nucleotide away. This chain uses TRBV7-9 with TRBJ2-1; D is unclear. Germline CDR1 is SEHNR and CDR2 is FQNEAQ (reference sequence). This CDR3 has 11 amino acids. Trimming removed 1 base at V and 9 bases at J, with 4 bases between. The CDR3 DNA sequence: TGTGCCAGCAGCTTAGTGGTTGAGCAGTTCTTC. Its translation: CASSLVVEQFF.

This clonotype was seen repeatedly, ten times or more. The chain is built from TRBV28 and TRBJ2-7; D is possibly TRBD2 (6 bases). Trimming stripped 6 bases from V and 9 bases from J, with 21 bases between. The CDR3 sequence is 14 residues long. Germline lookup yields CDR1 MDHEN and CDR2 SYDVKM. CDR3 residues: CASSLGLPGWGQYF. The CDR3 nucleotides read TGTGCCAGCAGCCTTGGACTACCGGGGTGGGGGCAGTACTTC. Using reference TRBV28 and TRBJ2-7 for the parts outside the CDR3, the full variable domain is DVKVTQSSRYLVKRTGEKVFLECVQDMDHENMFWYRQDPGLGLRLIYFSYDVKMKEKGDIPEGYSVSREKKERFSLILESASTNQTSMYLCASSLGLPGWGQYFGPGTRLTVT.

This clonotype was observed a handful of times. The chain combines TRBV10-2 with TRBJ1-2; D uncertain. From germline, CDR1 is WSHSY and CDR2 SAAADI. The CDR3 has 13 residues. The V end lost 7 bases, the J end lost 2 bases, and 11 bases lay between the germline ends. DNA of the CDR3: TGCGCCAGCACTCCTCAGTTCAACTATGGCTACACCTTC. It codes for CASTPQFNYGYTF.

V and J are TRBV6-1 and TRBJ1-6; TRBD1 might be the D (5 bases). Germline V CDR1 and CDR2: MNHNS, SASEGT. This CDR3 region has 17 residues. Deletions cut 7 bases from V and 2 bases from J, with 18 bases between. The CDR3 sequence is CASTGGGGDPYNSPLHF. The CDR3 DNA is TGTGCCAGCACGGGGGGGGGGGGAGATCCCTATAATTCACCCCTCCACTTT.

This clonotype was seen at least ten times. CDR3 protein: CASSLYGTVVGNQPQHF. The CDR3 bases are TGTGCCAGCAGCTTGTACGGGACGGTCGTGGGCAATCAGCCCCAGCATTTT. V gene TRBV5-8 combines with J gene TRBJ1-5; D is perhaps TRBD1 (5 bases). Germline V lookup: CDR1 SGHTS, CDR2 YDEGEE. Trimming took off 1 base at V and 2 bases at J, with 16 bases between the two ends. CDR3 length equals 17 residues.

This clonotype appeared many times. This chain links TRBV5-1 with TRBJ2-7; D may be TRBD2 (6 bases). Germline assignment: CDR1 SGHRS and CDR2 YFSETQ. The CDR3 runs 14 residues. The V end lost 6 bases, the J end lost 0 bases, and 13 bases lay between the germline ends. The CDR3 is CASTLGGVSYEQYF. CDR3 nucleotides: TGCGCCAGCACCCTGGGGGGAGTCTCCTACGAGCAGTACTTC.

This chain links TRBV19 with TRBJ1-1, with D perhaps TRBD1 (6 bases). This CDR3 comprises 14 residues. Trimming removed 7 bases at V and 5 bases at J, with 17 bases between. Germline values: CDR1 LNHDA, CDR2 SQIVND (reference sequence). CDR3 loop: CASKRTDLRTEAFF. The CDR3 nucleotides read TGTGCCAGTAAGCGGACAGACCTGAGGACTGAAGCTTTCTTT.

This clonotype has a count of ten or more. The chain couples TRBV2 to TRBJ2-5; 10 bases line up with TRBD2. The length of the CDR3 is 16 residues. V lost 4 bases to trimming and J lost 2 bases; unmatched junction nucleotides: 7. CDR1 and CDR2 (germline): SNHLY, FYNNEI. The CDR3 DNA sequence: TGTGCCAGCAGTGCACCTAGCGGGAGCGGACAAGAGACCCAGTACTTC. Amino acids: CASSAPSGSGQETQYF. Drawing the rest from reference TRBV2 and TRBJ2-5, the complete variable domain is EPEVTQTPSHQVTQMGQEVILRCVPISNHLYFYWYRQILGQKVEFLVSFYNNEISEKSEIFDDQFSVERPDGSNFTLKIRSTKLEDSAMYFCASSAPSGSGQETQYFGPGTRLLVL.

The chain couples TRBV19 to TRBJ2-5, with 11 bases matching TRBD2. Germline CDR1 and CDR2: LNHDA and SQIVND (reference sequence). This CDR3 is 15 amino acids long. V was pared by 8 bases and J by 3 bases, with 8 bases of the junction left unmatched. CDR3 DNA sequence: TGTGCCAGTGGTAGACTAGCGGGATTGGAAGAGACCCAGTACTTC. Translation gives CASGRLAGLEETQYF.

The chain combines TRBV6-2 or TRBV6-3 with TRBJ1-5; D unclear. CDR1 is MNHEY and CDR2 is SVGEGT in the germline V gene. The CDR3 contains 15 residues. V gave up 7 bases and J gave up 5 bases, with 18 bases separating them. The CDR3 sequence is CASKKESGSDQPQHF. CDR3 DNA: TGTGCCAGCAAAAAGGAGAGCGGCTCTGATCAGCCCCAGCATTTT.

V gene TRBV25-1 combines with J gene TRBJ2-5, with TRBD2 matching over 10 bases. Germline CDR1 is MGHDK and CDR2 is SYGVNS. CDR3 length equals 15 residues. J lost 2 bases, V lost 2 bases, and 2 bases had no gene match. The DNA of the CDR3 is TGTGCCAGCAGTGAACAGGGACTAGCGCAAGAGACCCAGTACTTC. Protein: CASSEQGLAQETQYF.

A word on this clonotype: This may be a read error: a much more frequent sequence differs by one nucleotide. The chain employs TRBV7-2 and TRBJ2-5; TRBD1 matches 8 bases. Germline V gives CDR1 SGHTA, CDR2 FQGNSA. This CDR3 has 16 amino acids. CDR3 protein: CASRRTGRPDQEAQYF. The CDR3 region has the DNA TGTGCCAGCAGACGGACAGGGCGCCCAGACCAAGAGGCCCAGTACTTC.

This clonotype was recorded at least ten times. This chain uses TRBV11-2 with TRBJ1-1; 11 bases agree with TRBD1. Germline V lookup: CDR1 SGHAT, CDR2 FQNNGV. Unmatched junction bases numbered 13, after V lost 6 bases and J lost 4 bases. The CDR3 runs 17 residues. The CDR3 reads CASRPQPRTGGRTEAFF. The CDR3 bases are TGTGCCAGCAGACCTCAACCTCGGACAGGGGGCCGCACTGAAGCTTTCTTT.

This clonotype was counted ten times or more. The V and J genes are TRBV19 and TRBJ2-7, with D tentatively TRBD1 or TRBD2 (6 bases each). Between the trimmed V and J ends, which lost 5 bases and 1 base, there was a span of 12 bases. This CDR3 has 14 amino acids. Germline V CDR1 and CDR2: LNHDA, SQIVND (reference sequence). DNA of the CDR3: TGTGCCAGTAGTGTACAGGGAGGATCCTACGAGCAGTACTTC. It encodes CASSVQGGSYEQYF.

With respect to this clonotype: A much larger clone differs by one base, so this may be a read error. The rearrangement uses TRBV10-3 and TRBJ1-1; 7 positions agree with TRBD1. The germline V gene has CDR1 ENHRY and CDR2 SYGVKD. This CDR3 spans 14 amino acids. CDR3 sequence: CTISEGALATEAFF. In DNA, the CDR3 is TGTACCATCAGTGAGGGGGCCCTCGCGACTGAAGCTTTCTTT.

The V and J genes are TRBV4-1 and TRBJ2-1; D is perhaps TRBD2 (6 bases). V lost 1 base to trimming and J lost 2 bases, with 9 bases between them. There are 15 residues in the CDR3. Germline CDR1 MGHRA, CDR2 YSYEKL. This CDR3 is CASSQGLDAYNEQFF. DNA of the CDR3: TGCGCCAGCAGCCAAGGACTAGACGCCTACAATGAGCAGTTCTTC.

This clonotype was observed many times. The chain has TRBV4-1 and TRBJ2-1; the match to TRBD1 covers 9 bases. J was trimmed by 6 bases and V by 3 bases; bases with no gene match: 12. The germline gives CDR1 MGHRA, CDR2 YSYEKL. The CDR3 covers 17 residues. The CDR3 spells CASSHLPGQGSGNEQFF. CDR3 sequence (DNA): TGCGCCAGCAGCCATCTTCCGGGACAGGGCTCCGGCAATGAGCAGTTCTTC.

The chain is built from TRBV7-9 and TRBJ2-7; no firm D call. There are 14 residues in the CDR3. CDR1 and CDR2 from the germline V gene are SEHNR and FQNEAQ (reference sequence). V lost 2 bases and J lost 7, with 15 bases in between. The CDR3 here is CASSLSGPAGEQYF. The CDR3 nucleotides are TGTGCCAGCAGCTTAAGTGGACCCGCTGGGGAGCAGTACTTC. The full variable domain, its missing parts supplied by reference TRBV7-9 and TRBJ2-7, is DTGVSQNPRHKITKRGQNVTFRCDPISEHNRLYWYRQTLGQGPEFLTYFQNEAQLEKSRLLSDRFSAERPKGSFSTLEIQRTEQGDSAMYLCASSLSGPAGEQYFGPGTRLTVT.

In this sample, this clonotype turned up many times. The rearrangement links TRBV18 to TRBJ1-1; no reliable D call. The germline gives CDR1 KGHSH, CDR2 LQKENI. This CDR3 is built from 14 residues. With 1 base removed from V and 4 bases from J, the gap between germline ends came to 10 bases. The CDR3 loop reads CASSPRLKGTEAFF. In DNA form, the CDR3 reads TGTGCCAGCTCACCACGGTTGAAGGGCACTGAAGCTTTCTTT.

There are a few counts of this clonotype. V is TRBV14 and J is TRBJ2-7; D is ambiguous. Germline V gene sequence: CDR1 SGHDN, CDR2 FVKESK. Trimming shortened V by 2 bases and J by 4 bases, and 9 bases separated the two germline ends. This CDR3 is 13 amino acids long. CDR3 in amino acids: CASSQNSPYEQYF. The DNA for the CDR3 is TGTGCCAGCAGCCAAAACTCCCCTTACGAGCAGTACTTC.

The V call is TRBV30, the J call TRBJ2-1, with D perhaps matching TRBD2 (5 bases). The V end was cut by 4 bases, the J end by 5 bases, with 18 bases between. The germline CDR1 and CDR2 sequences are GTSNPN and SVGIG (reference sequence). The CDR3 covers 15 residues. The CDR3 protein is CAWNRRGRSNNEQFF. The CDR3 DNA follows: TGTGCCTGGAACCGGCGCGGGCGGAGCAACAATGAGCAGTTCTTC.

This clonotype was seen a few times. The V call is TRBV20-1, the J call TRBJ2-3, with no clear D. CDR1 is DFQATT and CDR2 is SNEGSKA in the germline V gene (reference sequence). The ends were cut back, 3 bases at V and 5 bases at J, with 9 bases in the middle. The CDR3 length is 12 residues. The CDR3 DNA is TGCAGTGCTAGTGTACACCGAGATACGCAGTATTTT. Its translation is CSASVHRDTQYF.

This clonotype turned up a few times. This chain uses TRBV6-1 with TRBJ1-6, with 7 positions matching TRBD1. Trimming at V came to 6 bases and at J to 10 bases, leaving 12 bases not matched to a gene. Germline assignment: CDR1 MNHNS and CDR2 SASEGT. The CDR3 runs 15 residues. In nucleotides, the CDR3 is TGTGCCAGCAGGCCGTGGGGACAGTGGGGGTCACCCCTCCACTTT. It translates to CASRPWGQWGSPLHF.

This clonotype was found many times. The chain has TRBV20-1 and TRBJ1-6, with TRBD1 matching 12 bases. Trimming took 3 bases from V and 7 from J; bases not matched to a gene: 10. The CDR3 extends over 17 amino acids. In germline, CDR1 is DFQATT, CDR2 SNEGSKA (reference sequence). The CDR3 region has the DNA TGCAGTGCTAGGGACCCGGGACAGGGGGCAAACAATTCACCCCTCCACTTT. This gives the protein CSARDPGQGANNSPLHF.

This clonotype was seen repeatedly, ten times or more. The CDR3 reads CSASASRDGEQYF. CDR3 nucleotide sequence: TGCAGTGCTAGCGCTAGTCGGGATGGCGAGCAGTACTTC. The chain carries TRBV20-1 and TRBJ2-7, with D possibly being TRBD2 (5 bases). V was pared by 3 bases and J by 6 bases, with 15 bases between. Per the germline V gene, CDR1 is DFQATT and CDR2 is SNEGSKA (reference sequence). The length of the CDR3 is 13 residues.

This clonotype has at least ten counts. The rearrangement joins TRBV5-1 to TRBJ2-1; 8 nucleotides align to TRBD1. Germline CDR1 reads SGHRS; CDR2 reads YFSETQ. V dropped 3 bases and J dropped 0; count of bases not matched to a gene: 11. The CDR3 extends over 18 amino acids. CDR3 loop: CASSWTGTGHSSYNEQFF. The CDR3 bases are TGCGCCAGCAGCTGGACCGGGACAGGCCATAGCTCCTACAATGAGCAGTTCTTC.

V gene TRBV15 combines with J gene TRBJ2-7; 8 nucleotides match TRBD1. CDR1 and CDR2 (germline): LNHNV, YYDKDF (reference sequence). The J segment lost 1 base and the V segment lost 8 bases, leaving 4 bases of the junction unmatched. The length of the CDR3 is 13 residues. The chain's CDR3 is CATSGQASYEQYF. The CDR3 DNA reads TGTGCCACCTCGGGACAGGCATCCTACGAGCAGTACTTC.